These 3 T cell receptor beta chains originate from one sample sequenced in a study of blood T cell repertoires in COVID-19. Assay: immunoSEQ multiplex PCR; the TCRdb copy retains only in-frame clones and omits some. This sample carries about 230,000 clones, about 84% of them seen once, and the ten largest clones take about 7.4%. The sequenced material came from peripheral blood. Receptors originate from a woman older than 75 with acute or convalescent COVID-19.

This clone was seen a few times. The rearrangement links TRBV4-1 to TRBJ1-5; 9 bases agree with TRBD1. With 4 bases clipped from V and 3 bases from J, the junction kept 4 bases outside the gene matches. The CDR3 has 15 residues. CDR1 and CDR2 from the germline V gene are MGHRA and YSYEKL. CDR3 nucleotide sequence: TGCGCCAGCAGCCGGGACAGGGTTCTCAATCAGCCCCAGCATTTT. It codes for CASSRDRVLNQPQHF.

This chain links TRBV5-8 with TRBJ2-3; 8 nucleotides align to TRBD1. The CDR3 runs 16 residues. Germline CDR1 reads SGHTS; CDR2 reads YDEGEE. V lost 2 bases and J lost 0; bases outside the gene matches: 5. CDR3: CASSFRTGRSTDTQYF. In DNA form, the CDR3 reads TGTGCCAGCAGCTTTCGGACAGGGCGTAGCACAGATACGCAGTATTTT.

This chain joins TRBV5-1 and TRBJ2-7, with D unclear. The CDR3 is 15 residues long. V lost 0 bases to trimming and J lost 0 bases, with 10 bases between them. Germline lookup yields CDR1 SGHRS and CDR2 YFSETQ. The CDR3 DNA reads TGCGCCAGCAGCTTGGCCCGAGGCACCTCCTACGAGCAGTACTTC. This translates into CASSLARGTSYEQYF.